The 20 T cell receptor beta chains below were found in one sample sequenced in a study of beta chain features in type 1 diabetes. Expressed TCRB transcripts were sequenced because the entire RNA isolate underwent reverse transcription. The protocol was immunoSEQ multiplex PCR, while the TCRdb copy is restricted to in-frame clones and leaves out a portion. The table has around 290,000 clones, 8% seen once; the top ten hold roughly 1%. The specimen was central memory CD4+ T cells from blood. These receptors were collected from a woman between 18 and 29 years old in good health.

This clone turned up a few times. This CDR3 reads CSQGRLNTDTQYF. CDR3 bases: TGCAGCCAAGGACGGTTGAACACAGATACGCAGTATTTT. The rearrangement links TRBV29-1 to TRBJ2-3; unclear D gene. The germline V gene encodes CDR1 SQVTM and CDR2 ANQGSEA. V was cut by 8 bases and J by 2 bases, with 14 bases left in between. The CDR3 spans 13 residues.

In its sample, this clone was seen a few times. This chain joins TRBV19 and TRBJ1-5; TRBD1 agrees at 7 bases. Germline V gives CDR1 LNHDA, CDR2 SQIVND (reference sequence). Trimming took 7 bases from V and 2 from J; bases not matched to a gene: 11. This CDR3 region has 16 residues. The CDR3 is CASIGGQGEGNQPQHF. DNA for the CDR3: TGTGCCAGTATCGGGGGCCAGGGGGAGGGCAATCAGCCCCAGCATTTT.

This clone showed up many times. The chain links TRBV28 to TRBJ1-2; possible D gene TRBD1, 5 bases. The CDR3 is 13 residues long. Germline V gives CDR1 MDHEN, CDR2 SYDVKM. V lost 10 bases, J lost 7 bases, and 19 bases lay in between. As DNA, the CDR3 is TGTGCCACTTCCAAGGGGAGATTTGGTGGCTACACCTTC. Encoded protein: CATSKGRFGGYTF.

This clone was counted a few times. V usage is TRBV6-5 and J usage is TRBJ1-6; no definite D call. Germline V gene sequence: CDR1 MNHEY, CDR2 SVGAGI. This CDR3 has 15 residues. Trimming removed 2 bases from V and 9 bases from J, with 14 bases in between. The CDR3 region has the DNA TGTGCCAGCAGTTACCGGCGGGAGGGAGCTTCACCCCTCCACTTT. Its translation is CASSYRREGASPLHF.

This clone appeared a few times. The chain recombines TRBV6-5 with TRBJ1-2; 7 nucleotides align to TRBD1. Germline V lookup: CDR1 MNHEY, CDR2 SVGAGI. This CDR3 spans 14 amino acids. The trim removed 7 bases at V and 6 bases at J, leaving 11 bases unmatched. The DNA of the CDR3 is TGTGCCAGCAAGACGACAGGGAGGGGCGATGGCTACACCTTC. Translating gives CASKTTGRGDGYTF.

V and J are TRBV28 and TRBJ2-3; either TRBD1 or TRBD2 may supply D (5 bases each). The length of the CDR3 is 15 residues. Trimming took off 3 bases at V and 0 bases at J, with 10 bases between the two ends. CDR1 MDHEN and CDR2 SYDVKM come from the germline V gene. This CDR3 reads CASSLIWGSTDTQYF. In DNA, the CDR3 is TGTGCCAGCAGTTTGATATGGGGGAGCACAGATACGCAGTATTTT.

The DNA of the CDR3 is TGTGCCAGTAGTTGGTACAATCAGCCCCAGCATTTT. This sequence encodes CASSWYNQPQHF. The rearrangement uses TRBV19 and TRBJ1-5; D not certain. Germline V lookup: CDR1 LNHDA, CDR2 SQIVND (reference sequence). The CDR3 is 12 residues long. V was pared by 5 bases and J by 3 bases, with 5 bases between.

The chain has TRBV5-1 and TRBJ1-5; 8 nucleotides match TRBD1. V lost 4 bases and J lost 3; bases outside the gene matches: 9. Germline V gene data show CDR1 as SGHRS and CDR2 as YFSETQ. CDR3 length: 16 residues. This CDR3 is CASSPTTGVDNQPQHF. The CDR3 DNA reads TGCGCCAGCAGCCCAACGACAGGGGTGGACAATCAGCCCCAGCATTTT. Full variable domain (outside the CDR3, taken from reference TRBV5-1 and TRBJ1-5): KAGVTQTPRYLIKTRGQQVTLSCSPISGHRSVSWYQQTPGQGLQFLFEYFSETQRNKGNFPGRFSGRQFSNSRSEMNVSTLELGDSALYLCASSPTTGVDNQPQHFGDGTRLSIL.

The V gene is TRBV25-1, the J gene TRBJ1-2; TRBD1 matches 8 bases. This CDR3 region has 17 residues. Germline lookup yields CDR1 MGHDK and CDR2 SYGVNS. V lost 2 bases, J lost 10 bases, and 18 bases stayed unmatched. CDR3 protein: CASSEATGTGVVWDYTF. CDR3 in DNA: TGTGCCAGCAGTGAAGCGACCGGGACAGGAGTTGTATGGGACTACACCTTC.

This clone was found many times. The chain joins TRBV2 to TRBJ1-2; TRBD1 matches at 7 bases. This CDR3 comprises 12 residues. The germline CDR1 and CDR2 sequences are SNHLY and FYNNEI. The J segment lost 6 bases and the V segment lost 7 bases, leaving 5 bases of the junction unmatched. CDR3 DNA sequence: TGTGCCAGCAACCGGGACAGCCATGGCTACACCTTC. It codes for CASNRDSHGYTF.

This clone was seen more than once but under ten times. CDR3 amino acids: CASLLAGVAGELFF. The CDR3 bases are TGTGCCAGCCTTCTAGCGGGAGTCGCCGGGGAGCTGTTTTTT. This rearrangement joins TRBV7-2 to TRBJ2-2; 10 positions agree with TRBD2. V shed 8 bases, J shed 6 bases, and the junction held 6 bases outside the gene matches. The CDR3 is 14 amino acids. In germline, CDR1 is SGHTA, CDR2 FQGNSA.

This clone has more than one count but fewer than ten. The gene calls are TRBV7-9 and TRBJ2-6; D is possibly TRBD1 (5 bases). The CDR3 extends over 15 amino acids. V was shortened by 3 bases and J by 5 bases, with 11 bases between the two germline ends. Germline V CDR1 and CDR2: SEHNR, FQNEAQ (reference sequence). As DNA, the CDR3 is TGTGCCAGCAGCTTGGACACGCTGAGGGCCAACGTCCTGACTTTC. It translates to CASSLDTLRANVLTF. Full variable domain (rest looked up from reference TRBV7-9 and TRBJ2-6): DTGVSQNPRHKITKRGQNVTFRCDPISEHNRLYWYRQTLGQGPEFLTYFQNEAQLEKSRLLSDRFSAERPKGSFSTLEIQRTEQGDSAMYLCASSLDTLRANVLTFGAGSRLTVL.

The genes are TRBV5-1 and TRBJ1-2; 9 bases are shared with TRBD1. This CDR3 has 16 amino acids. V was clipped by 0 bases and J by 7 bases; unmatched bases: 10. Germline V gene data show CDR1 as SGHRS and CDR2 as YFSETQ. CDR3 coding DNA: TGCGCCAGCAGCTTGGCCACAGGGACAGGGCCTGGTGGCTACACCTTC. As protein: CASSLATGTGPGGYTF.

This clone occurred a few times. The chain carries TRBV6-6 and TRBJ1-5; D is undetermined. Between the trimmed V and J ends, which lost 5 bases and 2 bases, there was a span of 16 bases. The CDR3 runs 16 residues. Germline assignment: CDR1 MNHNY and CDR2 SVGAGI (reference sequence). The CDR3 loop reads CASSLGRLEGNQPQHF. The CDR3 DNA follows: TGTGCCAGCAGTCTCGGCAGACTAGAGGGCAATCAGCCCCAGCATTTT.

CDR3 DNA: TGTGCCAGCAGCACGGGACGGATCTATGGCTACACCTTC. Its protein is CASSTGRIYGYTF. The chain uses TRBV7-2 and TRBJ1-2, with a possible D match to TRBD1 (5 bases). The CDR3 is 13 amino acids. Trimming shortened V by 5 bases and J by 4 bases, and 11 bases separated the two germline ends. Germline CDR1 SGHTA, CDR2 FQGNSA.

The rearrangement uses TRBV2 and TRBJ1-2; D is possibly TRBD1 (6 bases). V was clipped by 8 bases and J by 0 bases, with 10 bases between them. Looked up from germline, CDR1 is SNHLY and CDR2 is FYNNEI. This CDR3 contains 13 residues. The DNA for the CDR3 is TGTGCCAGCGCGGACAGCTCTAACTATGGCTACACCTTC. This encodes CASADSSNYGYTF.

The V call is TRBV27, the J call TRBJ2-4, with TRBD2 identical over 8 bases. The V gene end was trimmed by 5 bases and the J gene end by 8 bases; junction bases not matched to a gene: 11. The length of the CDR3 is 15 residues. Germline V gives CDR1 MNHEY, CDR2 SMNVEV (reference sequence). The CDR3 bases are TGTGCCAGCAGTAAATATCCGGGACTAGAAGACATTCAGTACTTC. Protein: CASSKYPGLEDIQYF.

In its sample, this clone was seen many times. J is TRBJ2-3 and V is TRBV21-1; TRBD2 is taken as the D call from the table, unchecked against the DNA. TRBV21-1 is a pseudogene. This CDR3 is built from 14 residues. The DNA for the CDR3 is TGTGCCAGCAGATTGGGACTAGCATCAGATACGCAGTATTTT. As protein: CASRLGLASDTQYF.

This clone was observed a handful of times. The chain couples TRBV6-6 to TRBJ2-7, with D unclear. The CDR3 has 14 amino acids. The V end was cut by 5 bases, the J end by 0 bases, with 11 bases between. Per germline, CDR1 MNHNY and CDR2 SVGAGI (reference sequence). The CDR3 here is CASSRNRASYEQYF. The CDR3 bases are TGTGCCAGCAGTCGTAATCGGGCCTCCTACGAGCAGTACTTC.

The CDR3 loop reads CATSQRGVNTGELFF. The CDR3, as DNA: TGCGCCACCTCCCAGCGGGGGGTAAACACCGGGGAGCTGTTTTTT. The chain employs TRBV5-1 and TRBJ2-2, with 9 bases identical to TRBD2. Germline V gene sequence: CDR1 SGHRS, CDR2 YFSETQ. V trimming: 9 bases; J trimming: 2 bases; junction bases outside the gene matches: 8. The CDR3 is 15 residues long. The whole variable domain, filled in from reference TRBV5-1 and TRBJ2-2, reads KAGVTQTPRYLIKTRGQQVTLSCSPISGHRSVSWYQQTPGQGLQFLFEYFSETQRNKGNFPGRFSGRQFSNSRSEMNVSTLELGDSALYLCATSQRGVNTGELFFGEGSRLTVL.